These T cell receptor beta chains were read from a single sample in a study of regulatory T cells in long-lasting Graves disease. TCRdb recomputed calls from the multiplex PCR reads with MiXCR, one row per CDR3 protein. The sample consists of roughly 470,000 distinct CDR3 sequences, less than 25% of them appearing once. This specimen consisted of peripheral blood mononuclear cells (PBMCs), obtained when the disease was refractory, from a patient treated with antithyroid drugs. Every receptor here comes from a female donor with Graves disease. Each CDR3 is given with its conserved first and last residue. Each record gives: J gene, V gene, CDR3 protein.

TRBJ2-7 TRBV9 CASSVFDSRRGSRHEQYF
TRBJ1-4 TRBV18 CASSPSGAGGEKLFF
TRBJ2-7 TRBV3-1 CASSQGSDPYEQYF
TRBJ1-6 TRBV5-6 CASSRPKTGGWSPLHF
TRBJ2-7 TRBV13 CASSLDPGLAPYEQYF
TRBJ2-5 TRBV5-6 CASSFLSSGSLTFKTQYF
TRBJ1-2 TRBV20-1 CSARDTGGALGYTF
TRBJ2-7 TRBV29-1 CSVETSGSYEQYF
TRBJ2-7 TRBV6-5 CASSYVVGSAYEQYF
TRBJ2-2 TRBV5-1 CASRDPGLAGAGELFF
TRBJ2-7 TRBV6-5 CASSYPGRGEQYF
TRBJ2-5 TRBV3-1 CASSHAPSGEQETQYF
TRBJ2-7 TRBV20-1 CSASKPTDLAKYEQYF
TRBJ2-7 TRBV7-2 CASSLGIIYEQYF
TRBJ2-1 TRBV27 CVSSFGTSGMDEQFF